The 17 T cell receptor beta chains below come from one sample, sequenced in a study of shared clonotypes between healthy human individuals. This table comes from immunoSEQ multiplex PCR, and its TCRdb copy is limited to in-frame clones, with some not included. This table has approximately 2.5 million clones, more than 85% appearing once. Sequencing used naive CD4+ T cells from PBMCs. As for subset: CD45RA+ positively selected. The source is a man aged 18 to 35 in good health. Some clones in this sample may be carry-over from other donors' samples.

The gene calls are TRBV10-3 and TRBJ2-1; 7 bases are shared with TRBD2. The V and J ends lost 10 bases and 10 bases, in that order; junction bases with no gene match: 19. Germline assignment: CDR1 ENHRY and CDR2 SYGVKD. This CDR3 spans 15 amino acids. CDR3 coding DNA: TGTGCCACGATGAGGGAGGGTGGGGTCCAGCGCGAGCAGTTCTTC. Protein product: CATMREGGVQREQFF.

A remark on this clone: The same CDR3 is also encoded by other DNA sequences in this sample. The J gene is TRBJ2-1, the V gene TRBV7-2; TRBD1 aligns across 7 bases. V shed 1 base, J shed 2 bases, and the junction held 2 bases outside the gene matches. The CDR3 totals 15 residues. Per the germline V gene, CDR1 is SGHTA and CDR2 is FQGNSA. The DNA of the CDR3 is TGTGCCAGCAGCTTAGGGCAGGGGGCCTACAATGAGCAGTTCTTC. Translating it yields CASSLGQGAYNEQFF.

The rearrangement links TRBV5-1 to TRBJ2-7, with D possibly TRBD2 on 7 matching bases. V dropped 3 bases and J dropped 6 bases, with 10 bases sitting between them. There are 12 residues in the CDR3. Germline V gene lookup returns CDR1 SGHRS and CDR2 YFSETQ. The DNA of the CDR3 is TGCGCCAGCAGCTGGAGGGGGGGCGAGCAGTACTTC. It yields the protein CASSWRGGEQYF.

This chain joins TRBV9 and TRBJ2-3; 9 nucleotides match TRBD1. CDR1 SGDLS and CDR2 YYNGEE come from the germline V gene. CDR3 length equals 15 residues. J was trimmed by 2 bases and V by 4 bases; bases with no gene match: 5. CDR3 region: CASSLQGALTDTQYF. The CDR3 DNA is TGTGCCAGCAGCTTACAGGGGGCACTCACAGATACGCAGTATTTT. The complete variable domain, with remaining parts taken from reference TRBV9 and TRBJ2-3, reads DSGVTQTPKHLITATGQRVTLRCSPRSGDLSVYWYQQSLDQGLQFLIQYYNGEERAKGNILERFSAQQFPDLHSELNLSSLELGDSALYFCASSLQGALTDTQYFGPGTRLTVL.

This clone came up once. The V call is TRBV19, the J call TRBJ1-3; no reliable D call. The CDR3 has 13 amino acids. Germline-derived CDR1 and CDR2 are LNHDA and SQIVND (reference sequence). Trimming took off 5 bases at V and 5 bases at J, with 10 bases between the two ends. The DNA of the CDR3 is TGTGCCAGTAGTTCCGGAGGGAGAAACACCATATATTTT. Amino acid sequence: CASSSGGRNTIYF.

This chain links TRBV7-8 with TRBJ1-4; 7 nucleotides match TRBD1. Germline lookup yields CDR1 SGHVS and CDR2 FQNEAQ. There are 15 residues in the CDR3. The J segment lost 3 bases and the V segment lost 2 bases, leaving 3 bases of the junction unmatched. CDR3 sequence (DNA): TGTGCCAGCAGCTTATTGCAGGGGGCTAATGAAAAACTGTTTTTT. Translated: CASSLLQGANEKLFF.

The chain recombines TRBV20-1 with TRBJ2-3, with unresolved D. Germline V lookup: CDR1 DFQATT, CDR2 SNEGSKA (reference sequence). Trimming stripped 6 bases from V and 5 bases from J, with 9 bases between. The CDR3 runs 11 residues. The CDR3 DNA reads TGCAGTGCAAAGACCAAAGATACGCAGTATTTT. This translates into CSAKTKDTQYF.

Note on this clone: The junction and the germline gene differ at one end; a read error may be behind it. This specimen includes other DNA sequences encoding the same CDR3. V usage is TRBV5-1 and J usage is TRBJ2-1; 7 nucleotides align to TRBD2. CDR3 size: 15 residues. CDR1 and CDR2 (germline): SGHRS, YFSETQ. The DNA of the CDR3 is TGCGCCAGCAGCTTGGAGGGAGGGCCCTATAATGAGCAGTTCTTC. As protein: CASSLEGGPYNEQFF.

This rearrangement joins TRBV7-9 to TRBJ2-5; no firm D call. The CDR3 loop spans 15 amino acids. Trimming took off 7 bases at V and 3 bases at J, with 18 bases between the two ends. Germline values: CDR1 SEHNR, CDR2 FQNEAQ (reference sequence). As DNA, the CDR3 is TGTGCCAGCAAGATAAATCCAAGCCGAAAAGAGACCCAGTACTTC. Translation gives CASKINPSRKETQYF.

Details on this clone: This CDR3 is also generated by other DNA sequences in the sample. The CDR3 coding sequence is TGTGCCAGCAGCTTAGGTTATAATGAGCAGTTCTTC. Protein sequence: CASSLGYNEQFF. This chain links TRBV11-3 with TRBJ2-1, with no clear D. Per germline, CDR1 SGHNT and CDR2 YENEEA. Trimming cost V 1 base and J 7 bases, with 5 bases left between them. The CDR3 sequence is 12 residues long.

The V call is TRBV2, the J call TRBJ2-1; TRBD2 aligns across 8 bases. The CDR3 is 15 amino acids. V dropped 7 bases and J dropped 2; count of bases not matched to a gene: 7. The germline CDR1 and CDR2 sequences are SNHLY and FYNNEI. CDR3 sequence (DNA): TGTGCCAGCAATGCGGGACTAGTCCCCTACAATGAGCAGTTCTTC. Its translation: CASNAGLVPYNEQFF.

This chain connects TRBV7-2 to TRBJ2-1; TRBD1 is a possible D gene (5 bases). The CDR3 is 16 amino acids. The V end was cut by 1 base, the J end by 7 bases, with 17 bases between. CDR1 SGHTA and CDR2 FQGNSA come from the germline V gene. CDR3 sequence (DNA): TGTGCCAGCAGCTTAGGGGTGGTAAGGGGTGGGAATGAGCAGTTCTTC. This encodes CASSLGVVRGGNEQFF.

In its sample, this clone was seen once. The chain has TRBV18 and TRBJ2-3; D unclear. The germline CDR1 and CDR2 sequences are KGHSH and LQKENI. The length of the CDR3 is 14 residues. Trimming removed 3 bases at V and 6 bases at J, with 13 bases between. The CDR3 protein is CASSPPQTRDTQYF. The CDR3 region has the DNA TGTGCCAGCTCACCCCCGCAAACGCGGGATACGCAGTATTTT.

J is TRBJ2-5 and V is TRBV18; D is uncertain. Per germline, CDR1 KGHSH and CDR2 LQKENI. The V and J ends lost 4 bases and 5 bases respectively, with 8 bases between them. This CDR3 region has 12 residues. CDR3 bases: TGTGCCAGCTCACAAGCCCTGGAGACCCAGTACTTC. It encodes CASSQALETQYF.

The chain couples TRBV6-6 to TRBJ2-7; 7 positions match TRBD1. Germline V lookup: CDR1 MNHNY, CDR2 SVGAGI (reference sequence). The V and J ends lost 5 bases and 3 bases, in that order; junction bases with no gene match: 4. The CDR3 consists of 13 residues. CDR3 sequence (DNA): TGTGCCAGCAGTAAGTACAGGGGCTACGAGCAGTACTTC. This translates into CASSKYRGYEQYF.

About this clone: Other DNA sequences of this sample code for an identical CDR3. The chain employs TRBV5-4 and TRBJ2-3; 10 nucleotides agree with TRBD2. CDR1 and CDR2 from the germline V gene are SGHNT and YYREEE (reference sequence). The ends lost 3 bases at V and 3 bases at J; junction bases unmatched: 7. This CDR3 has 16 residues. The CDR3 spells CASSSTSGTRTDTQYF. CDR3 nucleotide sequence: TGTGCCAGCAGCTCAACTAGCGGGACTCGGACAGATACGCAGTATTTT.

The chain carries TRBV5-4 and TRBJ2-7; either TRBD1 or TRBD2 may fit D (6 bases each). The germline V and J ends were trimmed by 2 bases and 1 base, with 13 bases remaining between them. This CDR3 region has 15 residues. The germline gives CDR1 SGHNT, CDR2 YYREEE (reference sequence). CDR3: CASSFWGAGSYEQYF. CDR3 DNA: TGTGCCAGCAGCTTTTGGGGGGCGGGTTCCTACGAGCAGTACTTC.